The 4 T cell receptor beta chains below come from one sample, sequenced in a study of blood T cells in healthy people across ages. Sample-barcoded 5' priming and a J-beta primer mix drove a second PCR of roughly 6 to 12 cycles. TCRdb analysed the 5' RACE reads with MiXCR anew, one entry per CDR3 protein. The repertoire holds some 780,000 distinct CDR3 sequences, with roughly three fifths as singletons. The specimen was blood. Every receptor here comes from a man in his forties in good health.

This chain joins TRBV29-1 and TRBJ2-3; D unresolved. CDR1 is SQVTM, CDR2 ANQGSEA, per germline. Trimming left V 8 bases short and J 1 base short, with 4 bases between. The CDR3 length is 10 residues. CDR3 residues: CSFRTDTQYF. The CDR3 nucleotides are TGCAGCTTCCGCACAGATACGCAGTATTTT.

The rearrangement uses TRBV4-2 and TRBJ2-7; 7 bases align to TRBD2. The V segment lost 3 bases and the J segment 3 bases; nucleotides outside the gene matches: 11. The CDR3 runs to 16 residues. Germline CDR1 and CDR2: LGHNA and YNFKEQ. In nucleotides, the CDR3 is TGTGCCAGCAGCCAGGACCCAGCGGGAACCGTCTACGAGCAGTACTTC. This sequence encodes CASSQDPAGTVYEQYF.

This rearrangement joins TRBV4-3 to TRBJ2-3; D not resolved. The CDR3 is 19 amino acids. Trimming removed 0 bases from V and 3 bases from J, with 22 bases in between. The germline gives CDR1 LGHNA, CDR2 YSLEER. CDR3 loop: CASSQDLNFMRLGTDTQYF. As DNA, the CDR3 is TGCGCCAGCAGCCAAGATCTTAATTTTATGAGGTTGGGGACAGATACGCAGTATTTT.

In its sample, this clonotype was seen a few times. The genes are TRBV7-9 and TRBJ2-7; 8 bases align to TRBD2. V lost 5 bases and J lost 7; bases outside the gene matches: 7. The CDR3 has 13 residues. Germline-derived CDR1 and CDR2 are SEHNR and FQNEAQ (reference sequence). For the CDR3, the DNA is TGTGCCAGCAGCCCCCGGGGGGGGCCTGAGCAGTACTTC. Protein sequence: CASSPRGGPEQYF.